This TCR beta chain was observed in a study of T cell changes during pregnancy in multiple sclerosis. Germline-derived CDR1 and CDR2 are MGHRA and YSYEKL. There are 17 residues in the CDR3. Trimming shortened V by 6 bases and J by 3 bases, and 22 bases separated the two germline ends. Some clones are missing from TCRdb's copy, which holds only in-frame ones; the method was immunoSEQ multiplex PCR. The table has some 76,000 clones, approximately 91% seen once. Here the sequenced sample was CD4+ T cells from peripheral blood mononuclear cells, taken after pregnancy. The J gene is TRBJ2-3, the V gene TRBV4-1; D may be TRBD2 (6 bases). The sequence derives from a female donor with multiple sclerosis, enrolled in a pregnancy study. In DNA, the CDR3 is TGCGCCAGCAGTTCCCCTATAGCGGAGCAGATGACAGATACGCAGTATTTT. It specifies CASSSPIAEQMTDTQYF.